The clone carrying this TCR beta chain was found once. Its cognate antigen is unknown. One end of the junction is discordant with germline, which a read error may explain. Sample-barcoded 5' priming and a J-beta primer mix drove a second PCR of about 6 to 11 cycles. Sequencing recovered at least 2.5 million CDR3-containing paired-end reads from each sample. In TCRdb, the 5' RACE reads were re-called with MiXCR into one record per CDR3 protein. The table lists around 900,000 distinct CDR3 sequences, about 53% of them singletons. The data are from a study of blood T cells in healthy people across ages. Across the study: About one barcoded beta molecule was captured per two T cells (by template switching). Study findings and constraints: Since the PBMCs were unsorted, naive and antigen-experienced cells could not be conclusively compared.

In germline, CDR1 is DFQATT, CDR2 SNEGSKA (reference sequence). This CDR3 has 14 residues. This sequence originates from a woman between 55 and 75 years old in good health. The sequenced sample consisted of blood. The rearrangement links TRBV20-1 to TRBJ2-7; 11 positions match TRBD2. In DNA form, the CDR3 reads TGCAGTGCGCCCATAGCGGGAGGGCCCTACGTGCAGTACTTC. This codes for CSAPIAGGPYVQYF.